This T cell receptor (beta chain) originates from a study of molecular identifiers for immune sequencing clone quantification. Study-wide background: Naive CD8 cell RNA, from roughly 18,000 or 92,000 cells, was split five ways in replicates, with four sequenced. Findings and limits, study-wide: One cell's worth of spiked Jurkat TCR RNA was reportedly detectable among one million naive cells. Underestimated sizes of highly expanded clones could result from identical TCR molecules that share a barcode.

Previously described methods and listed TCR primers produced bulk TCR libraries. MiXCR was run by TCRdb on the PCR reads, yielding one entry per CDR3 protein. Of about 40,000 distinct CDR3 sequences listed, roughly a fifth are singletons. In its sample, this clonotype was seen many times. Its target is not known. The receptor was derived from a human donor in good health. Some libraries in this study had Jurkat cell RNA spiked in. Sequencing was carried out using naive CD8+ T cells from blood, with Jurkat cell RNA spiked in. Subset indicated: FACS-sorted CD8+CD4-CCR7+CD45RA+ naive T cells.

The CDR3 region is CASTGGGLAKNIQYF. DNA for the CDR3: TGTGCCAGCACCGGTGGGGGCCTGGCCAAAAACATTCAGTACTTC. V usage is TRBV5-6 and J usage is TRBJ2-4, with D perhaps matching TRBD1 (6 bases). With 6 bases removed from V and 1 base from J, the gap between germline ends came to 14 bases. Germline assignment: CDR1 SGHDT and CDR2 YYEEEE. The CDR3 is 15 amino acids.